This T cell receptor (beta chain) stems from a study of blood T cell repertoires in COVID-19. The CDR3 runs 14 residues. Looked up from germline, CDR1 is SNHLY and CDR2 is FYNNEI. V gave up 4 bases and J gave up 2 bases, with 9 bases separating them. Study processing details: By means of reference gene primer amplification, nucleated cell counts were estimated. Data came from immunoSEQ multiplex PCR; TCRdb stores just in-frame clones and leaves some out. That table is the source of V, J and clone size, and D and trimming were worked out from the DNA. The sample has 150,000 to 200,000 clones; 81% are singletons.

This TCR was recovered from a man aged 55 to 69 with active or convalescent COVID-19. The source material was peripheral blood. The chain recombines TRBV2 with TRBJ2-4, with a tentative D call TRBD2 (6 bases). CDR3 in DNA: TGTGCCAGCAGTGTAGGAGGGACCAAAAACATTCAGTACTTC. This translates into CASSVGGTKNIQYF.